This passage covers 20 T cell receptor beta chains from one sample sequenced in a study of response to subunit inactivated influenza vaccine. Each CDR3 protein gets one entry after TCRdb re-called the RT-PCR reads with MiXCR. The data contain approximately 530,000 distinct CDR3 sequences, approximately 13% of them singletons. The specimen was PBMCs from blood, collected roughly 6 weeks after vaccination. The origin of the receptors is a man in his fifties who received an inactivated influenza vaccine.

The CDR3 sequence: CASRIRDRGIQYF. In DNA form, the CDR3 reads TGTGCCAGCAGGATCCGGGACAGAGGCATTCAGTACTTC. The chain has TRBV28 and TRBJ2-4; 7 bases map to TRBD1. The CDR3 loop spans 13 amino acids. Germline CDR1 reads MDHEN; CDR2 reads SYDVKM. Germline trimming cut 6 bases from V and 9 bases from J; bases unmatched to any gene: 8.

This clonotype was observed a few times. The V and J genes are TRBV12-3 or TRBV12-4 and TRBJ2-5; D is possibly TRBD2 (6 bases). The V end lost 6 bases, the J end lost 4 bases, and 9 bases lay between the germline ends. The CDR3 has 12 amino acids. CDR3 nucleotides: TGTGCCAGCAGCCGACTAGTAGAGACCCAGTACTTC. Its protein is CASSRLVETQYF.

A few counts support this clonotype. This CDR3 is CASSPIPGGEAFF. CDR3 nucleotide sequence: TGTGCCAGCAGCCCGATTCCCGGAGGAGAAGCTTTCTTT. The genes are TRBV11-2 and TRBJ1-1, with D unresolved. Germline V gene lookup returns CDR1 SGHAT and CDR2 FQNNGV. This CDR3 region has 13 residues. Deletions cut 5 bases from V and 8 bases from J, with 15 bases between.

This clonotype has a handful of counts. The junction and the germline gene differ at one end; a read error may be behind it. This chain joins TRBV5-5 and TRBJ1-1; D may be TRBD1 (5 bases). Per the germline V gene, CDR1 is SGHKS and CDR2 is YYEKEE (reference sequence). This CDR3 has 12 amino acids. CDR3 bases: TGTGCTAGCAGCTTGGGGACGTTTGAAGCTTTCTTT. It is translated as CASSLGTFEAFF.

This clonotype showed up many times. The chain joins TRBV10-3 to TRBJ2-1, with TRBD2 matching 10 bases. With V trimmed by 6 bases and J by 10 bases, 9 bases remained unmatched. Germline V gives CDR1 ENHRY, CDR2 SYGVKD. This CDR3 is 14 amino acids long. In nucleotides, the CDR3 is TGTGCCATCAGGGCTAGCGGGAGTAAGGAAGAGCAGTTCTTC. This translates into CAIRASGSKEEQFF.

The chain joins TRBV11-2 to TRBJ1-2, with a tentative D call TRBD1 (5 bases). Trimming took off 6 bases at V and 4 bases at J, with 21 bases between the two ends. The CDR3 runs to 16 residues. From germline, CDR1 is SGHAT and CDR2 FQNNGV. This CDR3 is CASRTSGRTKFYGYTF. CDR3 nucleotides: TGTGCCAGCAGGACCTCGGGACGGACAAAGTTCTATGGCTACACCTTC.

The chain links TRBV29-1 to TRBJ2-5, with D possibly being TRBD1 (6 bases). Germline assignment: CDR1 SQVTM and CDR2 ANQGSEA. The CDR3 covers 13 residues. V dropped 5 bases and J dropped 2 bases, with 12 bases sitting between them. In DNA, the CDR3 is TGCAGCGTTCTCAGGGGATGGCAAGAGACCCAGTACTTC. Protein sequence: CSVLRGWQETQYF.

The chain joins TRBV11-3 to TRBJ2-7, with 10 bases identical to TRBD2. Germline V gene lookup returns CDR1 SGHNT and CDR2 YENEEA. V shed 5 bases, J shed 7 bases, and the junction held 29 bases outside the gene matches. The length of the CDR3 is 21 residues. DNA of the CDR3: TGTGCCAGCAGCCATCCCTTATCGTGGCTAGCGGGAGACCAGATAGCTATAGAGCAGTACTTC. Amino acid sequence: CASSHPLSWLAGDQIAIEQYF. The variable domain in full, completed from reference TRBV11-3 and TRBJ2-7, reads EAGVVQSPRYKIIEKKQPVAFWCNPISGHNTLYWYLQNLGQGPELLIRYENEEAVDDSQLPKDRFSAERLKGVDSTLKIQPAELGDSAVYLCASSHPLSWLAGDQIAIEQYFGPGTRLTVT.

The chain uses TRBV10-3 and TRBJ1-2; perhaps TRBD1 as D (6 bases). The CDR3 spans 14 residues. Germline loops: CDR1 ENHRY, CDR2 SYGVKD. V lost 2 bases to trimming and J lost 7 bases, with 14 bases between them. The CDR3 nucleotides read TGTGCCATCAGTGAGGGCGCAGGGGCGGGTGGCTACACCTTC. This translates into CAISEGAGAGGYTF.

CDR3 DNA: TGTGCCAGCAGCTTACCGCTAGCGGGAGCCACAGATACGCAGTATTTT. It specifies CASSLPLAGATDTQYF. The rearrangement links TRBV7-6 to TRBJ2-3; 10 bases line up with TRBD2. Germline CDR1 and CDR2: SGHVS and FNYEAQ. With 2 bases clipped from V and 2 bases from J, the junction kept 4 bases outside the gene matches. The CDR3 extends over 16 amino acids. Together with reference TRBV7-6 and TRBJ2-3, the CDR3 gives the full variable domain: GAGVSQSPRYKVTKRGQDVALRCDPISGHVSLYWYRQALGQGPEFLTYFNYEAQQDKSGLPNDRFSAERPEGSISTLTIQRTEQRDSAMYRCASSLPLAGATDTQYFGPGTRLTVL.

This clonotype was recorded a few times. The chain employs TRBV5-1 and TRBJ2-2; D ambiguous. CDR1 is SGHRS, CDR2 YFSETQ, per germline. The V and J ends lost 4 bases and 2 bases respectively, with 12 bases between them. CDR3 length: 15 amino acids. In DNA, the CDR3 is TGCGCCAGCAGCCGAAATGGAATAAACACCGGGGAGCTGTTTTTT. Protein product: CASSRNGINTGELFF. Full variable domain (rest looked up from reference TRBV5-1 and TRBJ2-2): KAGVTQTPRYLIKTRGQQVTLSCSPISGHRSVSWYQQTPGQGLQFLFEYFSETQRNKGNFPGRFSGRQFSNSRSEMNVSTLELGDSALYLCASSRNGINTGELFFGEGSRLTVL.

This clonotype was seen a few times. The rearrangement joins TRBV25-1 to TRBJ2-2; 8 bases are a match to TRBD2. The V gene's germline CDR1 is MGHDK and CDR2 SYGVNS. CDR3 length equals 16 residues. V dropped 2 bases and J dropped 4; count of bases not matched to a gene: 6. For the CDR3, the DNA is TGTGCCAGCAGTGAAGTCCGCGGGGGGTTCACCGGGGAGCTGTTTTTT. Protein product: CASSEVRGGFTGELFF.

The V call is TRBV6-1, the J call TRBJ2-1; D possibly corresponds to TRBD2 (5 bases). The germline gives CDR1 MNHNS, CDR2 SASEGT. CDR3 length: 18 amino acids. The V gene lost 6 bases and the J gene lost 4 bases, with 25 bases spanning the gap. The DNA of the CDR3 is TGTGCCAGCAGCTCCACTACTGAGGGCAAGCAGCAATACAATGAGCAGTTCTTC. This sequence encodes CASSSTTEGKQQYNEQFF.

In its sample, this clonotype was seen many times. The V and J genes are TRBV7-2 and TRBJ2-7; perhaps TRBD2 as D (5 bases). V was shortened by 3 bases and J by 7 bases, with 10 bases between the two germline ends. The CDR3 runs to 12 residues. Germline CDR1 and CDR2: SGHTA and FQGNSA. The CDR3 nucleotides read TGTGCCAGCAGCTTTCGCCGGGGAGAGCAGTACTTC. This encodes CASSFRRGEQYF.

This clonotype was detected only a few times. The chain couples TRBV24-1 to TRBJ2-3; D not resolved. Germline loops: CDR1 KGHDR, CDR2 SFDVKD. Trimming shortened V by 5 bases and J by 0 bases, and 5 bases separated the two germline ends. The length of the CDR3 is 13 residues. The CDR3 loop is CATSGVSTDTQYF. The CDR3 coding sequence is TGTGCCACCAGTGGCGTCAGCACAGATACGCAGTATTTT.

The chain joins TRBV5-1 to TRBJ2-3, with 7 nucleotides matching TRBD1. This CDR3 is 17 amino acids long. J gave up 4 bases and V 2 bases, and 13 bases lay outside the gene matches. CDR1 and CDR2 from the germline V gene are SGHRS and YFSETQ. The CDR3 is CASSFVTGTVQADTQYF. The CDR3, as DNA: TGCGCCAGCAGCTTTGTTACCGGGACAGTTCAGGCAGATACGCAGTATTTT.

This clonotype was found a few times. CDR3 coding DNA: TGCAGTGGCGTACAGTTCCCTAGAGCCCAGCATTTT. Translated: CSGVQFPRAQHF. The V call is TRBV20-1, the J call TRBJ1-5, with D uncertain. This CDR3 is built from 12 residues. From germline, CDR1 is DFQATT and CDR2 SNEGSKA (reference sequence). V lost 7 bases, J lost 11 bases, and 18 bases lay in between.

The V and J genes are TRBV5-5 and TRBJ1-4; D gene ambiguous. The CDR3 loop spans 13 amino acids. Germline V gives CDR1 SGHKS, CDR2 YYEKEE (reference sequence). Trimming shortened V by 0 bases and J by 8 bases, and 8 bases separated the two germline ends. In DNA, the CDR3 is TGTGCCAGCAGCTTGGTCCAGTCGGAAAAACTGTTTTTT. Translating it yields CASSLVQSEKLFF.

This clonotype has at least ten counts. This chain uses TRBV5-1 with TRBJ2-7; perhaps TRBD1 as D (6 bases). Germline V gene data show CDR1 as SGHRS and CDR2 as YFSETQ. The V end was cut by 0 bases, the J end by 5 bases, with 18 bases between. This CDR3 has 16 residues. The CDR3 DNA is TGCGCCAGCAGCTTGGCCCCGGGCAGGGGCTACAACGAGCAGTACTTC. Translating it yields CASSLAPGRGYNEQYF.

This clonotype has just a few counts. The chain joins TRBV7-9 to TRBJ1-4; D unclear. Germline V lookup: CDR1 SEHNR, CDR2 FQNEAQ (reference sequence). The CDR3 consists of 16 residues. V was pared by 5 bases and J by 0 bases, with 13 bases between. This chain's CDR3 is CASSPGEGATNEKLFF. The CDR3 bases are TGTGCCAGCAGCCCCGGTGAAGGAGCAACTAATGAAAAACTGTTTTTT. Variable domain in full (rest from reference TRBV7-9 and TRBJ1-4): DTGVSQNPRHKITKRGQNVTFRCDPISEHNRLYWYRQTLGQGPEFLTYFQNEAQLEKSRLLSDRFSAERPKGSFSTLEIQRTEQGDSAMYLCASSPGEGATNEKLFFGSGTQLSVL.